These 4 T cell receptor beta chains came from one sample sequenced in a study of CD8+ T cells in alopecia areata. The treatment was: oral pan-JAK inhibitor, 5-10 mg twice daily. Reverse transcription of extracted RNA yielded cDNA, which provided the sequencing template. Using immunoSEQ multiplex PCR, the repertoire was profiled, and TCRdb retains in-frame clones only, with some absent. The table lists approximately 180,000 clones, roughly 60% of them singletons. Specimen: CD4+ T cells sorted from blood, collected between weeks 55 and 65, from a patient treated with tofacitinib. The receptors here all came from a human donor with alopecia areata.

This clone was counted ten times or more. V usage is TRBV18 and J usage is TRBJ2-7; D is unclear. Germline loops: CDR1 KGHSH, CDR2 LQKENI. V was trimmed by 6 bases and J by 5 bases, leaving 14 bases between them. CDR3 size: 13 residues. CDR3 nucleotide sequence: TGTGCCAGCTCTAGAGGCAGTCGCGACGAGCAGTACTTC. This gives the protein CASSRGSRDEQYF.

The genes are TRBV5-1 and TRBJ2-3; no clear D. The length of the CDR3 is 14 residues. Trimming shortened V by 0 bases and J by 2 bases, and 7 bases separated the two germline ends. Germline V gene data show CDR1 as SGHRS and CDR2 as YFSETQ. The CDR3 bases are TGCGCCAGCAGCTTGGACGGGCCCACAGATACGCAGTATTTT. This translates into CASSLDGPTDTQYF.

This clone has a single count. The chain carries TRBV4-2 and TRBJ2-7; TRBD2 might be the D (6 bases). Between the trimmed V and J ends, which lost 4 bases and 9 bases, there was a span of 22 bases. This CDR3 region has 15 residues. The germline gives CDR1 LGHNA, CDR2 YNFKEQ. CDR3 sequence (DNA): TGTGCCAGCAGCCCCCACCGGGACCGGGAGTTTGCGCAGTACTTC. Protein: CASSPHRDREFAQYF.

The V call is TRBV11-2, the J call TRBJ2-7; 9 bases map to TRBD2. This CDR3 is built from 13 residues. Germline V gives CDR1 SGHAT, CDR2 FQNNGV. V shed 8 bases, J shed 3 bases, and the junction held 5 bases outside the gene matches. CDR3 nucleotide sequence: TGTGCCAGCGTTTCAGCGGGGGGCTACGAGCAGTACTTC. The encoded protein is CASVSAGGYEQYF.